What follows describes a single T cell receptor beta chain. In its sample, this clonotype was seen many times. No antigen is known for it. No base quality values were provided; no much bigger clone lies one nucleotide off. The run used an Illumina HiSeq 2500. Quantitative 5'-RACE with molecular barcodes was used to prepare TCR beta libraries. In the authors' own workflow: Disease-linked TCR variants were identified with a new computational method built on a probabilistic model of VDJ rearrangement. Clones were called with MiXCR by TCRdb after fastp trimmed the public reads at Q25, and only in-frame beta chains were retained. Each record represents a unique CDR3 protein, reported with the most common genes and DNA among its rows. It is TCRdb's table, rather than the study itself, that gives the V and J calls and clone size. This sample is represented by 200,000 to 250,000 distinct CDR3 sequences; roughly 25% of them were singletons. The leading ten clones occupy just over 6.5% of the sample.

This specimen comes from a study of CD8 T cells in ankylosing spondylitis (dated by TCRdb to the late 2010s). Looking at the study overall: To find TCR variants linked to disease, the study profiled T cell receptor beta repertoires in ankylosing spondylitis patients and healthy donors. The whole study cohort included 108 healthy donors and 25 ankylosing spondylitis patients. Samples of peripheral blood were taken, and for ankylosing spondylitis patients, synovial fluid was collected as well. Points the paper makes about the study in general: A CD8+ phenotype was shown by the disease-linked clones, which were found at relatively low frequencies in peripheral blood. Blood from ankylosing spondylitis patients appeared to be characterized by a TCR beta motif composed of under 10 highly homologous amino acid variants. Significant enrichment of the disease-linked clones was reported in matched synovial fluid samples from ankylosing spondylitis patients. Some motif variants were previously reported in synovial fluid and blood of reactive arthritis patients, suggesting common disease-initiation mechanisms.

Per the germline V gene, SQVTM is the CDR1 and ANQGSEA is the CDR2. The CDR3 spans 12 residues, from the cysteine through the phenylalanine. The DNA shown is the 36-base CDR3, in frame from base 1. The trim is 1 base for V and 5 bases for J, with a gap of 9 bases between the germline ends. Sequenced sample: blood, either unsorted or a sorted T cell fraction (not recorded which). The origin of this receptor is a male donor with ankylosing spondylitis or in good health (not recorded which). The chain uses TRBV29-1 and TRBJ2-7; the D segment might be TRBD1 or TRBD2, since each matches 5 bases. The CDR3 is CSVEGGPHEQYF. The nucleotides read TGCAGCGTTGAAGGGGGACCCCACGAGCAGTACTTC.